Below, 8 T cell receptor beta chains from the same sample are listed, as sequenced in a study of Tregs in tolerant kidney transplant recipients. This table comes from immunoSEQ multiplex PCR, and its TCRdb copy is limited to in-frame clones, with some not included. The repertoire includes some 68,000 clones, roughly 84% of them detected once, and roughly 4% sits in the top ten. Sequenced sample: CD4+ T cells from blood. The receptors were sampled from a human donor in good health.

The rearrangement links TRBV5-1 to TRBJ2-7, with a possible D match to TRBD2 (5 bases). Germline CDR1 reads SGHRS; CDR2 reads YFSETQ. CDR3 length: 12 amino acids. V gave up 4 bases and J gave up 4 bases, with 9 bases separating them. The CDR3 reads CASSRRGYEQYF. The CDR3 nucleotides are TGCGCCAGCAGCCGCCGGGGATACGAGCAGTACTTC.

This clone appeared a few times. The gene calls are TRBV10-3 and TRBJ2-2; possibly TRBD2 for D (5 bases). This CDR3 is built from 13 residues. Looked up from germline, CDR1 is ENHRY and CDR2 is SYGVKD. V lost 3 bases to trimming and J lost 7 bases, with 9 bases between them. CDR3 protein: CAISELRDGELFF. CDR3 DNA sequence: TGTGCCATCAGTGAACTGAGGGACGGGGAGCTGTTTTTT.

The chain recombines TRBV30 with TRBJ1-2; no firm D call. Germline V gives CDR1 GTSNPN, CDR2 SVGIG (reference sequence). V was clipped by 1 base and J by 4 bases, with 13 bases between them. The CDR3 covers 14 residues. The CDR3 DNA sequence: TGTGCCTGGAGTGATCTCGGGGTGGCCTATGGCTACACCTTC. Its translation: CAWSDLGVAYGYTF.

V is TRBV7-2 and J is TRBJ2-1; 7 positions match TRBD2. J gave up 8 bases and V 5 bases, and 3 bases lay outside the gene matches. The CDR3 is 12 residues long. Germline CDR1 and CDR2: SGHTA and FQGNSA. This chain's CDR3 is CASSLTSHEQFF. Written as DNA, the CDR3 is TGTGCCAGCAGCCTGACTAGCCATGAGCAGTTCTTC.

The chain carries TRBV11-2 and TRBJ2-4, with 12 positions matching TRBD2. The CDR3 is made up of 18 amino acids. Germline V CDR1 and CDR2: SGHAT, FQNNGV. J gave up 0 bases and V 5 bases, and 8 bases lay outside the gene matches. CDR3 sequence reads: CASSQLAGGAQAKNIQYF. The CDR3 DNA follows: TGTGCCAGCAGCCAACTAGCGGGAGGAGCGCAAGCCAAAAACATTCAGTACTTC.

The chain has TRBV6-5 and TRBJ1-3; D may be TRBD1 (6 bases). V was pared by 6 bases and J by 4 bases, with 13 bases between. The CDR3 sequence is 14 residues long. The germline gives CDR1 MNHEY, CDR2 SVGAGI. The CDR3 reads CASSSTGTGNTIYF. The CDR3 nucleotides are TGTGCCAGCAGCTCTACAGGGACCGGAAACACCATATATTTT.

The chain couples TRBV7-9 to TRBJ1-6; D is ambiguous. The CDR3 is made up of 13 amino acids. Between the trimmed V and J ends, which lost 1 base and 9 bases, there was a span of 7 bases. Germline values: CDR1 SEHNR, CDR2 FQNEAQ (reference sequence). The CDR3 is CASSLDPASPLHF. The CDR3 nucleotides are TGTGCCAGCAGCTTAGACCCGGCTTCACCCCTCCACTTT.

This chain links TRBV11-2 with TRBJ2-7, with a tentative D call TRBD1 (6 bases). The ends were cut back, 6 bases at V and 2 bases at J, with 20 bases in the middle. CDR3 length: 16 amino acids. The germline CDR1 and CDR2 sequences are SGHAT and FQNNGV. The CDR3: CASRPIGQMSPYEQYF. The CDR3 DNA follows: TGTGCCAGCAGACCAATAGGACAGATGAGCCCCTACGAGCAGTACTTC.